This record covers a single TCR beta chain. The data belong to a study of blood T cell repertoires in COVID-19. Membership in each cohort depended on participant-reported clinical history. V dropped 3 bases and J dropped 3 bases, with 11 bases sitting between them. This CDR3 has 13 residues. Germline CDR1 is GTSNPN and CDR2 is SVGIG (reference sequence). Measured with immunoSEQ multiplex PCR; TCRdb has only the in-frame clones, and not every one. The table records hundreds of thousands of clones, over 75% of them present only once. Sequencing used PBMCs or T cells enriched from blood (not recorded which). The chain has TRBV30 and TRBJ1-1; D gene ambiguous. This receptor was obtained from a woman in her thirties or forties who had recovered from COVID-19. The CDR3 DNA reads as TGTGCCTGGAGGCACCGGGAGGACACTGAAGCTTTCTTT. Translation: CAWRHREDTEAFF.